This TCR beta chain is from a study of blood T cell repertoires in COVID-19 (dated by TCRdb to 2018 to 2020). Regarding the study in general: The collaborator samples originated in the United States, Italy and Spain and spanned the acute and convalescent phases of COVID-19. The samples were drawn from the first 160 participants of the ongoing ImmuneRACE study and from some 1,300 subjects provided by 6 global collaborators. Subjects who had been exposed to COVID-19, were actively infected with it, or had recovered from it provided the deeply sampled blood TCRbeta repertoires that made up the dataset. The material from the prospective study consisted of cDNA or gDNA derived from T cells, B-cell-depleted T cells, or PBMCs. A freely available public database, intended as a resource for researchers studying the immune response to SARS-CoV-2, is where the repertoires were released. HLA class I and class II types, where available, came from metadata supplied by the sample provider rather than from assay-based typing. Sample metadata almost always included a de-identified subject ID, COVID-19 status, age in years and sex. Paper-wide results and their limitations: How much clinical and demographic metadata was included differed by source and by participant, and the metadata was provided uncurated.

The immunoSEQ Assay, a bias-controlled multiplex PCR, was used to amplify TCRbeta CDR3 regions from genomic DNA. The original pipeline was this. Within the assay, amplification of reference gene primers was used to estimate how many nucleated cells each sample contained. Sequence reads were collapsed and filtered to measure the absolute abundance of every unique TCRbeta CDR3 rearrangement. For each sample, productive Simpson clonality was calculated by taking the square root of Simpson's diversity index across productive rearrangements. TCRdb carries this immuneACCESS record with in-frame sequences only. Its versions omit some clonotypes, under half of them owing to an unresolved V gene in the studies checked, with the rest unexplained. The D gene and trimming were derived from the DNA, and the V and J assignments and clone size from that table. The sample table holds approximately 200,000 clones, of which 80% to 90% were seen once. The ten largest clones take up 1.2% of the sample.

As regards this clone: The target of this receptor is not known. The sample holds no much larger clone one base away, and base qualities are not on file.

Participants in the prospective study were aged about 18 to 95 years, lived in some 24 United States geographic areas, and enrolled through a virtual design. Cohort assignment in the prospective study relied on participant-reported clinical history from a screening survey and a study questionnaire. For ImmuneRACE Cohort 3, a participant was defined as recovered based on two consecutive negative NP/OP PCR tests, clearance by a healthcare professional, or resolution of symptoms. Each participant in the prospective study had whole blood, serum and a nasopharyngeal or oropharyngeal swab collected by mobile phlebotomists. Participants in the prospective study had the option to provide additional blood draws and questionnaires over a 2-month period. Prospective study blood samples were shipped either frozen or at room temperature before DNA extraction. Sequences LGHNA (CDR1) and YSLEER (CDR2) are obtained from the germline V gene. The V end gives up 0 bases and the J end 3 bases, leaving 0 bases in the junction not matched to a gene. Inclusive of the bounding cysteine and phenylalanine, the CDR3 is 16 residues long. Of the read, only the CDR3 DNA is kept; its 48 bases are in frame from base 1.

Rearrangement joined TRBV4-3 to TRBJ2-1, with TRBD2 identical over 12 junction bases. Material: PBMCs or T cells enriched from blood (not recorded which). This receptor was obtained from a man aged 25-45 years who had recovered from COVID-19. The CDR3 amino acid sequence is: CASSQEGLAGYNEQFF. The nucleotide sequence reads TGCGCCAGCAGCCAAGAGGGACTAGCGGGCTACAATGAGCAGTTCTTC.